The rows below give T cell receptor beta chains drawn from one sample of a study of cytomegalovirus exposure and HLA in healthy donors. The table came from immunoSEQ multiplex PCR; TCRdb's copy has only in-frame clones and leaves some out. The profile shows more than 150,000 clones, roughly 84% of them singletons. Sequencing input: PBMCs. These receptors all come from a boy younger than 18 in good health and CMV-seronegative. CDR3s include the opening cysteine and the closing phenylalanine or tryptophan. D genes are given only for firm matches. Not every row has a clone size; where given, it reads once, few, many or a size class.

V gene	J gene	D gene	clone size	CDR3 protein	CDR3 DNA
TRBV6-1	TRBJ1-4	TRBD1	NA	CASSEYPDRVNEKLFF	TGTGCCAGCAGTGAATACCCGGACAGGGTTAATGAAAAACTGTTTTTT
TRBV7-6	TRBJ1-1	NA	NA	CASSLSGTGVEAFF	TGTGCCAGCAGCCTAAGCGGGACCGGGGTTGAAGCTTTCTTT
TRBV2	TRBJ2-1	NA	NA	CASSGAVIDEQFF	TGTGCCAGCAGTGGGGCCGTCATCGATGAGCAGTTCTTC
TRBV5-4	TRBJ2-1	NA	NA	CASSIQGLNEQFF	TGTGCCAGCAGCATCCAGGGTCTAAATGAGCAGTTCTTC
TRBV2	TRBJ1-5	NA	few	CASSDRSGNQPQHF	TGTGCCAGCAGTGATAGGTCAGGTAATCAGCCCCAGCATTTT
TRBV30	TRBJ1-2	TRBD1	NA	CAWSDRGGYTF	TGTGCCTGGAGTGACAGGGGCGGCTACACCTTC
TRBV5-1	TRBJ1-1	NA	few	CASSPAGGPTEAFF	TGCGCCAGCAGCCCGGCGGGGGGGCCCACTGAAGCTTTCTTT
TRBV6-5	TRBJ1-6	TRBD1	NA	CASSYSQTGRSPLHF	TGTGCCAGCAGTTACTCCCAGACAGGGCGATCACCCCTCCACTTT
TRBV30	TRBJ1-2	NA	few	CAWREPRVSLYGYTF	TGTGCCTGGAGGGAGCCCCGGGTCTCCCTCTATGGCTACACCTTC
TRBV7-6	TRBJ2-3	TRBD1	once	CASSYGQGDTDTQYF	TGTGCCAGCAGCTACGGACAGGGGGACACAGATACGCAGTATTTT
TRBV30	TRBJ1-5	NA	NA	CAWSMTDYQPQHF	TGTGCCTGGAGTATGACAGACTATCAGCCCCAGCATTTT
TRBV6-5	TRBJ2-7	NA	few	CASSYSPGSPSYEQYF	TGTGCCAGCAGTTACTCGCCAGGGTCCCCATCCTACGAGCAGTACTTC
TRBV2	TRBJ2-7	NA	few	CASMRGLKESGGLGWALSYEQYF	TGTGCCAGCATGAGGGGGCTAAAGGAGAGCGGGGGCCTCGGATGGGCGTTATCCTACGAGCAGTACTTC
TRBV29-1	TRBJ2-3	TRBD2	NA	CSVERRESTDTQYF	TGCAGCGTTGAAAGGCGGGAGAGCACAGATACGCAGTATTTT